The 18 T cell receptor beta chains reported below all come from one sample, sequenced in a study of T-cell reconstitution after alpha-beta-depleted transplantation in children. Researchers prepared the TCRbeta library using unique molecular identifiers, the study reports. One entry per CDR3 protein results from TCRdb running MiXCR on the PCR reads. The sample has roughly 50,000 distinct CDR3 sequences, 44% seen once. The sample in question was PBMCs, mostly from graft donor cells, obtained 360 days after TCRalphabeta/CD19-depleted stem cell transplant. These receptors all stem from a male patient between 10 and 17 years old who had a stem cell transplant for acute lymphoblastic leukemia, so the T cells may come from the graft donor.

The gene calls are TRBV5-1 and TRBJ1-1; D gene unclear. With 2 bases removed from V and 5 bases from J, the gap between germline ends came to 10 bases. Per germline, CDR1 SGHRS and CDR2 YFSETQ. The CDR3 has 13 residues. The CDR3: CASSLQESTEAFF. In DNA, the CDR3 is TGCGCCAGCAGCTTACAAGAGTCGACTGAAGCTTTCTTT. Variable domain in full (rest from reference TRBV5-1 and TRBJ1-1): KAGVTQTPRYLIKTRGQQVTLSCSPISGHRSVSWYQQTPGQGLQFLFEYFSETQRNKGNFPGRFSGRQFSNSRSEMNVSTLELGDSALYLCASSLQESTEAFFGQGTRLTVV.

The table lists this clonotype with a few counts. This chain links TRBV5-1 with TRBJ2-5; TRBD1 matches at 7 bases. Trimming took 1 base from V and 7 from J; bases not matched to a gene: 13. This CDR3 region has 16 residues. Germline V lookup: CDR1 SGHRS, CDR2 YFSETQ. The DNA of the CDR3 is TGCGCCAGCAGCTTGATAGGACAGGCTTTCCTGGGGACCCAGTACTTC. Its translation is CASSLIGQAFLGTQYF.

A few counts support this clonotype. This rearrangement joins TRBV15 to TRBJ2-4; the D gene is possibly TRBD1 (6 bases). Looked up from germline, CDR1 is LNHNV and CDR2 is YYDKDF (reference sequence). With 5 bases removed from V and 1 base from J, the gap between germline ends came to 9 bases. CDR3 length: 14 residues. The CDR3 DNA reads TGTGCCACCAGCTGGGGGCCGGCCAAAAACATTCAGTACTTC. It is translated as CATSWGPAKNIQYF.

The rearrangement links TRBV29-1 to TRBJ2-1; 13 nucleotides agree with TRBD2. V shed 5 bases and J 9 bases; nucleotides not matched to a gene: 1. The CDR3 is made up of 12 amino acids. Germline values: CDR1 SQVTM, CDR2 ANQGSEA. The CDR3 loop reads CSVWTSGGEQFF. CDR3 DNA sequence: TGCAGCGTTTGGACTAGCGGGGGTGAGCAGTTCTTC.

This clonotype turned up a few times. The chain joins TRBV7-9 to TRBJ1-1, with no clear D. The CDR3 sequence is 15 residues long. Germline V lookup: CDR1 SEHNR, CDR2 FQNEAQ (reference sequence). The V and J ends lost 1 base and 1 base respectively, with 10 bases between them. DNA for the CDR3: TGTGCCAGCAGCTTAGTCGACGGTGAGAACACTGAAGCTTTCTTT. It codes for CASSLVDGENTEAFF.

V gene TRBV20-1 combines with J gene TRBJ2-3, with TRBD2 identical over 11 bases. The CDR3 is 17 amino acids. CDR1 and CDR2 (germline): DFQATT, SNEGSKA (reference sequence). The trim removed 3 bases at V and 2 bases at J, leaving 10 bases unmatched. CDR3 residues: CSASVLAGAPHTDTQYF. The CDR3, as DNA: TGCAGTGCTAGTGTACTAGCGGGGGCCCCTCACACAGATACGCAGTATTTT.

The CDR3 bases are TGCAGCGTCCCCTCCTCCGGGACTACGCAGTATTTT. This encodes CSVPSSGTTQYF. The rearrangement joins TRBV29-1 to TRBJ2-3; D possibly matches TRBD1 or TRBD2 (5 bases each). The CDR3 is made up of 12 amino acids. Between the trimmed V and J ends, which lost 6 bases and 8 bases, there was a span of 15 bases. Per the germline V gene, CDR1 is SQVTM and CDR2 is ANQGSEA.

This rearrangement joins TRBV29-1 to TRBJ2-3, with 7 bases aligning to TRBD2. Germline CDR1 and CDR2: SQVTM and ANQGSEA. V trimming: 4 bases; J trimming: 2 bases; junction bases outside the gene matches: 9. This CDR3 region has 15 residues. CDR3 region: CSVGLRLAITDTQYF. Written as DNA, the CDR3 is TGCAGCGTTGGCCTACGACTAGCCATCACAGATACGCAGTATTTT.

The chain uses TRBV12-3 or TRBV12-4 and TRBJ2-3, with D unclear. The CDR3 contains 13 residues. Trimming removed 10 bases at V and 1 base at J, with 12 bases between. The CDR3 nucleotides are TGTGCCACCGACTCCCATGGCACAGATACGCAGTATTTT. It encodes CATDSHGTDTQYF.

V gene TRBV20-1 combines with J gene TRBJ1-5, with 7 positions matching TRBD1. CDR1 is DFQATT and CDR2 is SNEGSKA in the germline V gene (reference sequence). The CDR3 sequence is 16 residues long. CDR3: CCASRDRRNSNQPQHF. In nucleotides, the CDR3 is TGCTGCGCTAGCCGGGACAGACGTAATAGCAATCAGCCCCAGCATTTT.

Only a few counts were recorded for this clonotype. The CDR3 nucleotides read TGTGCCAGCAGCAAAGTGTCATCGGCTTTTAGGGGGTTGGTCAATCAGCCCCAGCATTTT. This encodes CASSKVSSAFRGLVNQPQHF. V usage is TRBV21-1 and J usage is TRBJ1-5; TRBD1 is taken as the D call from the table, unchecked against the DNA. TRBV21-1 is tagged as a pseudogene. This CDR3 comprises 20 residues.

In this sample, this clonotype turned up once. No conserved phenylalanine or tryptophan ends this CDR3, so it is likely a read error. Here the CDR3 DNA reads TGCGCCAGCAGCTTGGGGACAGGGTACCCTGAAGCTTTCTCT. Translating it yields CASSLGTGYPEAFS. This rearrangement joins TRBV5-1 to TRBJ1-1; TRBD1 agrees at 8 bases. This CDR3 is built from 14 residues. V trimming: 0 bases; J trimming: 6 bases; junction bases outside the gene matches: 4. In germline, CDR1 is SGHRS, CDR2 YFSETQ.

This chain connects TRBV24-1 to TRBJ2-1, with 8 bases aligning to TRBD1. The CDR3 is 15 amino acids. CDR1 and CDR2 from the germline V gene are KGHDR and SFDVKD. The junction had 8 bases not matched to a gene; V was cut back by 4 bases and J by 7 bases. The CDR3, as DNA: TGTGCCACCAGTGACACAGGACAGGGCTGGAATGAGCAGTTCTTC. This encodes CATSDTGQGWNEQFF.

The chain has TRBV5-1 and TRBJ1-5; 7 nucleotides line up with TRBD1. The CDR3 runs 14 residues. Looked up from germline, CDR1 is SGHRS and CDR2 is YFSETQ. J was trimmed by 6 bases and V by 4 bases; bases with no gene match: 7. CDR3 sequence reads: CASSPRQGGQPQHF. CDR3 DNA sequence: TGCGCCAGCAGCCCCCGACAGGGAGGTCAGCCCCAGCATTTT. Full variable domain (remainder filled in from reference TRBV5-1 and TRBJ1-5): KAGVTQTPRYLIKTRGQQVTLSCSPISGHRSVSWYQQTPGQGLQFLFEYFSETQRNKGNFPGRFSGRQFSNSRSEMNVSTLELGDSALYLCASSPRQGGQPQHFGDGTRLSIL.

This clonotype was detected only a few times. This chain links TRBV19 with TRBJ2-3, with 10 bases that match TRBD2. V was clipped by 7 bases and J by 4 bases; unmatched bases: 5. From germline, CDR1 is LNHDA and CDR2 SQIVND (reference sequence). This CDR3 comprises 14 residues. CDR3 amino acids: CASKPSGSADTQYF. CDR3 coding DNA: TGTGCCAGTAAGCCTAGCGGGAGTGCAGATACGCAGTATTTT. Based on the CDR3 plus reference TRBV19 and TRBJ2-3, the full variable domain is DGGITQSPKYLFRKEGQNVTLSCEQNLNHDAMYWYRQDPGQGLRLIYYSQIVNDFQKGDIAEGYSVSREKKESFPLTVTSAQKNPTAFYLCASKPSGSADTQYFGPGTRLTVL.

This clonotype appeared a single time. This rearrangement joins TRBV20-1 to TRBJ2-3; 9 nucleotides align to TRBD2. Germline-derived CDR1 and CDR2 are DFQATT and SNEGSKA (reference sequence). J lost 5 bases, V lost 1 base, and 16 bases had no gene match. This CDR3 comprises 18 residues. Here the CDR3 reads CSARVPRGVAGEKDTQYF. The CDR3, as DNA: TGCAGTGCTAGAGTTCCCCGGGGAGTAGCGGGGGAAAAAGATACGCAGTATTTT.

This chain uses TRBV3-1 with TRBJ2-3; TRBD2 matches at 10 bases. The trim removed 2 bases at V and 1 base at J, leaving 6 bases unmatched. Germline assignment: CDR1 LGHDT and CDR2 YNNKEL (reference sequence). The CDR3 extends over 17 amino acids. This CDR3 is CASSQSLAGVRTDTQYF. CDR3 DNA sequence: TGTGCCAGCAGCCAATCCCTAGCGGGGGTCCGCACAGATACGCAGTATTTT.

This clonotype was found a few times. The genes are TRBV29-1 and TRBJ2-7; TRBD1 might be the D (5 bases). The CDR3 has 14 amino acids. The V and J ends lost 2 bases and 2 bases respectively, with 13 bases between them. Germline loops: CDR1 SQVTM, CDR2 ANQGSEA. The CDR3 DNA sequence: TGCAGCGTTGAATTTGGGGCTAACCCCTACGAGCAGTACTTC. It yields the protein CSVEFGANPYEQYF.